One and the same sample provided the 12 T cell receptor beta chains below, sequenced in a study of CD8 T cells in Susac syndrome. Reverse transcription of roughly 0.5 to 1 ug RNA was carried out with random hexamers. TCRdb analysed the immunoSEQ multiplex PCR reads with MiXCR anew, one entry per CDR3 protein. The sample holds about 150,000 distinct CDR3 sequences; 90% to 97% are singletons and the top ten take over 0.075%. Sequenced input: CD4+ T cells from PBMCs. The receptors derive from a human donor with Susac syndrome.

CDR3: CALPGGNEQFF. The CDR3 coding sequence is TGTGCTTTACCAGGGGGAAATGAGCAGTTCTTC. The gene calls are TRBV24-1 and TRBJ2-1, with 7 bases lining up with TRBD1. From germline, CDR1 is KGHDR and CDR2 SFDVKD. The CDR3 is made up of 11 amino acids.

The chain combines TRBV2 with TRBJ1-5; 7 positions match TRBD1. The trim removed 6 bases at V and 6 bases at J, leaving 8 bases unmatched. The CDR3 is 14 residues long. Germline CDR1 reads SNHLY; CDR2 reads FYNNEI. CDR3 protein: CASRADREGQPQHF. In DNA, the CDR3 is TGTGCCAGCAGGGCTGACAGGGAGGGTCAGCCCCAGCATTTT.

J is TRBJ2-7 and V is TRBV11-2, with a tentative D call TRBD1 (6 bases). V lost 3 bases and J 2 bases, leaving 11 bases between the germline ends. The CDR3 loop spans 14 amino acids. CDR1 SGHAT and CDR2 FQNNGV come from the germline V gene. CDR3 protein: CASSFNRAAYEQYF. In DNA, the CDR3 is TGTGCCAGCAGCTTTAACAGGGCGGCCTACGAGCAGTACTTC.

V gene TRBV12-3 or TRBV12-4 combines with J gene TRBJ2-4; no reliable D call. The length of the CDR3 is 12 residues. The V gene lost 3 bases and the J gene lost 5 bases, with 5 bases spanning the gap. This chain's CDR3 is CASSFGENIQYF. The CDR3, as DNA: TGTGCCAGCAGTTTTGGGGAAAACATTCAGTACTTC.

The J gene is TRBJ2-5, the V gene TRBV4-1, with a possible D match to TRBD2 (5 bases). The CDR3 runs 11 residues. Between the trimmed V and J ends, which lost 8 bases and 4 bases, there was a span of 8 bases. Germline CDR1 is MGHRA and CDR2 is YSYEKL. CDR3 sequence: CASGGSETQYF. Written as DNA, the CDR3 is TGCGCCAGCGGCGGGTCAGAGACCCAGTACTTC.

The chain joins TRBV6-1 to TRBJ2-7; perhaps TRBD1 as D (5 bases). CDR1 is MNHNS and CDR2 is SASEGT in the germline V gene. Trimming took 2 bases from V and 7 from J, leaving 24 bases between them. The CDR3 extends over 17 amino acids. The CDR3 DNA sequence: TGTGCCAGCAGTGAATGGGGTGTGGGGCTAGAGGCGCGGGAGCAGTACTTC. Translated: CASSEWGVGLEAREQYF.

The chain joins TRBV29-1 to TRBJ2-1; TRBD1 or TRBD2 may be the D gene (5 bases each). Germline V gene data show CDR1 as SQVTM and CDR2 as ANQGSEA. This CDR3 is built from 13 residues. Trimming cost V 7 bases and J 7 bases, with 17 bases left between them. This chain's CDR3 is CSGTGTVGNEQFF. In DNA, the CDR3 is TGCAGCGGGACCGGGACGGTAGGGAATGAGCAGTTCTTC.

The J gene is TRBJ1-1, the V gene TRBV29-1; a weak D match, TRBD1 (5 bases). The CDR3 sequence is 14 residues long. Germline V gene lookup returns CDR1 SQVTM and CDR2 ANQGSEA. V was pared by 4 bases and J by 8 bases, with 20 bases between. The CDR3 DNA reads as TGCAGCGTTGTTGGGACCGGGCGGCTCTCGGAAGCTTTCTTT. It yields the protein CSVVGTGRLSEAFF.

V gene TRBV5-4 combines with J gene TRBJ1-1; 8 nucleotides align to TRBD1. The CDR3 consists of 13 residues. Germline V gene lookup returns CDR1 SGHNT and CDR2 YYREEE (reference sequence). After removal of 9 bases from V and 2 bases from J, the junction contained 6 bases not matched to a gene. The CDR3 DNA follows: TGTGCCACCAAGGGACAGGTTAACACTGAAGCTTTCTTT. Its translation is CATKGQVNTEAFF.

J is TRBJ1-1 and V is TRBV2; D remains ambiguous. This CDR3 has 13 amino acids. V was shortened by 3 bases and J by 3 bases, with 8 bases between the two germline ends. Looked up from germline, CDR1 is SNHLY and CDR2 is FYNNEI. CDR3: CASSETPYTEAFF. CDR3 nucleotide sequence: TGTGCCAGCAGTGAGACACCTTACACTGAAGCTTTCTTT.

The CDR3 DNA follows: TGTGCCAGCAGCACCACAGGGGTTCAGCCCCAGCATTTT. It is translated as CASSTTGVQPQHF. The V gene is TRBV6-5, the J gene TRBJ1-5; 7 bases are a match to TRBD1. The germline CDR1 and CDR2 sequences are MNHEY and SVGAGI. V lost 6 bases and J lost 6; bases outside the gene matches: 5. The length of the CDR3 is 13 residues.

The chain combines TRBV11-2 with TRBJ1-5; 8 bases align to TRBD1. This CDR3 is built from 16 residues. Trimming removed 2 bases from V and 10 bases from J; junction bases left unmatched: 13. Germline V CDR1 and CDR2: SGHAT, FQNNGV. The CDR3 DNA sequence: TGTGCCAGCAGCTTAACTGGGACAGGCGCCCGGGGACCCCAGCATTTT. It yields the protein CASSLTGTGARGPQHF.